This TCR beta chain was retrieved from a study of long-term antiretroviral therapy in people with HIV. This clone occurred once. What it recognizes is unknown. Findings and limits, study-wide: CDR3 lengths in HIV samples spanned a narrower range than controls.

Germline loops: CDR1 SGHRS, CDR2 YFSETQ. The CDR3 totals 14 residues. V was clipped by 5 bases and J by 6 bases, with 14 bases between them. The assay, immunoSEQ v3.0, was run at survey level. Some clones are missing from TCRdb's copy, which holds only in-frame ones; the method was immunoSEQ multiplex PCR. The table has about 20,000 clones, 92% seen once. The origin of this receptor is a woman aged 45-59 years with HIV. Sequences were derived from unsorted PBMCs, sampled 4.4 years after starting antiretroviral therapy. This chain uses TRBV5-1 with TRBJ2-2; D is ambiguous. The CDR3 here is CASRDREMAGELFF. Written as DNA, the CDR3 is TGCGCCAGCAGGGATAGGGAAATGGCCGGGGAGCTGTTTTTT.